The present T cell receptor (beta chain) was sequenced within a study of T cell responses to AZD1222 COVID-19 vaccine. Study at large: Pooling was applied to second doses at about 4 or about 12 weeks. General observations from the study: Possibly, clonal diversity was underestimated; donors were largely white British and included more females. Nearly half of unique spike-specific TCRs reportedly avoided B.1.351 and B.1.1.7 mutated regions. Repertoire sampling happened only post peak T cell response.

As regards this clone: What it recognizes is unknown.

With 7 bases removed from V and 0 bases from J, the gap between germline ends came to 22 bases. CDR3 length: 17 residues. The germline CDR1 and CDR2 sequences are WNHNN and SYGVQD (reference sequence). TCRdb's table, derived via immunoSEQ multiplex PCR, lists solely in-frame clones and lacks some. This sample yields tens of thousands of clones, of which 70% to 90% are seen a single time; roughly 13% belongs to the top ten. The sequenced sample was peripheral blood, obtained on day 0 of AZD1222 vaccination. The rearrangement uses TRBV10-1 and TRBJ2-7, with a tentative D call TRBD1 (6 bases). This TCR came from an adult in good health. CDR3 loop: CASIGQPTTLSSYEQYF. CDR3 coding DNA: TGCGCCAGCATCGGACAGCCCACGACTCTTAGCTCCTACGAGCAGTACTTC.